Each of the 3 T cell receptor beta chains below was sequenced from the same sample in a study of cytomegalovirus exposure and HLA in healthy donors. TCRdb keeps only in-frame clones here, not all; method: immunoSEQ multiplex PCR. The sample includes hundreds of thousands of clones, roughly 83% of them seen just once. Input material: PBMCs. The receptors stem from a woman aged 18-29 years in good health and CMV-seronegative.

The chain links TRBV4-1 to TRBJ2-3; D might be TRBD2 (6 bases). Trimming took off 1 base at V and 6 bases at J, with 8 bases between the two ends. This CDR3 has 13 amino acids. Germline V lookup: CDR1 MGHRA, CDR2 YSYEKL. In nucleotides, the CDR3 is TGCGCCAGCAGCCAAGCGGCGGGGGATACGCAGTATTTT. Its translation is CASSQAAGDTQYF.

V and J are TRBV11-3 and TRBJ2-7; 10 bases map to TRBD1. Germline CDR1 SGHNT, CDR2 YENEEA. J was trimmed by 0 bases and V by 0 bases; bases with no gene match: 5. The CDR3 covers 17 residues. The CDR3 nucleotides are TGTGCCAGCAGCTTAGATTTGAGACAGGGGGCCTCCTACGAGCAGTACTTC. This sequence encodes CASSLDLRQGASYEQYF.

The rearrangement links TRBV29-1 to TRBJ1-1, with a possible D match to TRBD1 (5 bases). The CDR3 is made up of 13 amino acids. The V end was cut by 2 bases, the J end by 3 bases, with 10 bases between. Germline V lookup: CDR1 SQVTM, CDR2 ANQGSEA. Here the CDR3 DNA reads TGCAGCGTTGAATGGGGGGTTTACACTGAAGCTTTCTTT. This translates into CSVEWGVYTEAFF.